The 8 T cell receptor beta chains below were found in one sample sequenced in a study of control samples from healthy donors and cancer patients. Only in-frame clones appear in the TCRdb table, and some are missing; sequencing was by immunoSEQ multiplex PCR. In the table there are 100,000 to 150,000 clones, about 87% of which are singletons. The sequencing input was blood. These receptors were taken from a man in his sixties in good health.

The CDR3 reads CASKGKGTGANVLTF. The CDR3 DNA sequence: TGTGCCAGTAAAGGGAAGGGGACTGGGGCCAACGTCCTGACTTTC. J is TRBJ2-6 and V is TRBV19; tentative D call: TRBD1 (5 bases). The CDR3 contains 15 residues. Looked up from germline, CDR1 is LNHDA and CDR2 is SQIVND (reference sequence). V lost 7 bases and J 2 bases, leaving 12 bases between the germline ends.

The chain employs TRBV7-3 and TRBJ2-1; D not resolved. The germline V gene has CDR1 SGHTA and CDR2 FQGTGA. CDR3 length equals 16 residues. V was shortened by 5 bases and J by 8 bases, with 22 bases between the two germline ends. The CDR3 loop is CASSPLDTATPHEQFF. CDR3 in DNA: TGTGCCAGCAGCCCCCTCGATACCGCCACCCCCCATGAGCAGTTCTTC.

A word on this clone: At one boundary the junction diverges from the germline segment, which might be a read error. V gene TRBV19 combines with J gene TRBJ1-5; D remains unclear. The CDR3 loop spans 15 amino acids. CDR1 and CDR2 (germline): LNHDA, SQIVND (reference sequence). CDR3 loop: CASSLDLNSNQPQHF. As DNA, the CDR3 is TGTGCCAGTAGTTTAGACCTCAATAGCAATCAGCCCCAGCATTTT.

This clone was picked up one time. CDR3 sequence (DNA): TGTGCCAGCAGGCTGGCGGGTCAGCCCCAGCATTTT. This encodes CASRLAGQPQHF. V is TRBV28 and J is TRBJ1-5; D is ambiguous. Germline CDR1 and CDR2: MDHEN and SYDVKM. CDR3 length equals 12 residues. Trimming left V 6 bases short and J 6 bases short, with 9 bases between.

The chain uses TRBV6-5 and TRBJ1-6, with TRBD1 identical over 7 bases. The length of the CDR3 is 15 residues. Germline V gene lookup returns CDR1 MNHEY and CDR2 SVGAGI. V lost 4 bases, J lost 10 bases, and 10 bases stayed unmatched. The CDR3 sequence: CASSSTDRSSSPLHF. The CDR3 nucleotides read TGTGCCAGCAGTTCCACGGACAGGAGCAGCTCACCCCTCCACTTT.

The genes are TRBV19 and TRBJ1-1; TRBD1 aligns across 8 bases. The ends lost 7 bases at V and 0 bases at J; junction bases unmatched: 4. The CDR3 length is 14 residues. Germline CDR1 LNHDA, CDR2 SQIVND (reference sequence). DNA of the CDR3: TGTGCCAGTATCTGGACAGGGTTGAACACTGAAGCTTTCTTT. It specifies CASIWTGLNTEAFF. Full variable domain (missing parts from reference TRBV19 and TRBJ1-1): DGGITQSPKYLFRKEGQNVTLSCEQNLNHDAMYWYRQDPGQGLRLIYYSQIVNDFQKGDIAEGYSVSREKKESFPLTVTSAQKNPTAFYLCASIWTGLNTEAFFGQGTRLTVV.

The CDR3 is CASQGPGQATLRLFF. The CDR3 DNA reads TGTGCCAGCCAGGGCCCGGGACAGGCCACACTGCGTCTGTTTTTT. V is TRBV28 and J is TRBJ1-4, with 8 bases identical to TRBD1. Germline-derived CDR1 and CDR2 are MDHEN and SYDVKM. The CDR3 sequence is 15 residues long. The V gene end was trimmed by 8 bases and the J gene end by 14 bases; junction bases not matched to a gene: 19.

V and J are TRBV6-2 or TRBV6-3 and TRBJ2-5; D may be TRBD2 (5 bases). The CDR3 contains 19 residues. The V gene's germline CDR1 is MNHEY and CDR2 SVGEGT. The ends were cut back, 4 bases at V and 3 bases at J, with 27 bases in the middle. CDR3 loop: CASSSGPTRKRVREETQYF. CDR3 nucleotides: TGTGCCAGCAGTTCGGGCCCGACTCGGAAGAGGGTGAGAGAAGAGACCCAGTACTTC.